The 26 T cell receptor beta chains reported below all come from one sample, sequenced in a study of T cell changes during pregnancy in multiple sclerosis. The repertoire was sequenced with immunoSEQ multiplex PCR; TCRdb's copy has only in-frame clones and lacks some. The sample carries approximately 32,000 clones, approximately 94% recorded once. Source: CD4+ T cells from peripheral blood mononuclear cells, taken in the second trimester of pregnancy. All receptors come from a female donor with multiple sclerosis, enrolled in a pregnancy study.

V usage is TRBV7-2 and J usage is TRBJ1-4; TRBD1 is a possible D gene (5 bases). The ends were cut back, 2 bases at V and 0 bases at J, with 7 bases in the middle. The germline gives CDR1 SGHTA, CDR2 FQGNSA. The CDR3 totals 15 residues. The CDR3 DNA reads TGTGCCAGCAGCTTACAGGGTGCAACTAATGAAAAACTGTTTTTT. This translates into CASSLQGATNEKLFF.

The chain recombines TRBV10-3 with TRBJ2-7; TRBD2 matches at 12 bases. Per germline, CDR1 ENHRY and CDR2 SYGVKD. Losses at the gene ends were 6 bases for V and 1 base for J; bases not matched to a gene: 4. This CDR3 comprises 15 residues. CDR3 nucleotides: TGTGCCATCAGCAGGACTAGCGGGATTTCCTACGAGCAGTACTTC. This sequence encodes CAISRTSGISYEQYF.

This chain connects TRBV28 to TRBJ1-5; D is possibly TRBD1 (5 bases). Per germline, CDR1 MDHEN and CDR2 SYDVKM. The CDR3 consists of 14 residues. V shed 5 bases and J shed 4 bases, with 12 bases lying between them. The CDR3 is CASSLGHGNQPQHF. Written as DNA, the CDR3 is TGTGCCAGCAGTCTAGGACATGGGAATCAGCCCCAGCATTTT.

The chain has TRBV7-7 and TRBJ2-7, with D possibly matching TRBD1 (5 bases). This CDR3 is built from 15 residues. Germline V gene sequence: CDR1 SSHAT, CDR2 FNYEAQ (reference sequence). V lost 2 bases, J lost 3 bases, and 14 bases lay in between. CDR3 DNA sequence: TGTGCCAGCAGCTTACGATCCGACAGTAACTACGAGCAGTACTTC. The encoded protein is CASSLRSDSNYEQYF.

CDR3 nucleotides: TGTGCCTGGAGTGTAAAGGGACAGGGCATATCTTATCAGCCCCAGCATTTT. It codes for CAWSVKGQGISYQPQHF. The chain combines TRBV30 with TRBJ1-5; 9 bases line up with TRBD1. This CDR3 comprises 17 residues. V trimming: 0 bases; J trimming: 5 bases; junction bases outside the gene matches: 11. From germline, CDR1 is GTSNPN and CDR2 SVGIG (reference sequence).

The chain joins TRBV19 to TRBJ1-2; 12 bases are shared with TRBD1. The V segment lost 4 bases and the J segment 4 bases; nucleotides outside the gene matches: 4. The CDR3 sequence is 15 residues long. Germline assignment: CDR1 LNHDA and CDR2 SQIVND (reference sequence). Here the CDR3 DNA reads TGTGCCAGTAGTACAGGGACAGGGGGCCCCTATGGCTACACCTTC. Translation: CASSTGTGGPYGYTF.

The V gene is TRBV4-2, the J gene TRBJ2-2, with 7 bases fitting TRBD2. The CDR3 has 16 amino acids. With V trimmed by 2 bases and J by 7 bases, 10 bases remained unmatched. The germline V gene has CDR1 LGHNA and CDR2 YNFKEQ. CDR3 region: CASSQQRDVSVGELFF. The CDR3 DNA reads TGTGCCAGCAGCCAACAGCGGGATGTCTCGGTCGGGGAGCTGTTTTTT.

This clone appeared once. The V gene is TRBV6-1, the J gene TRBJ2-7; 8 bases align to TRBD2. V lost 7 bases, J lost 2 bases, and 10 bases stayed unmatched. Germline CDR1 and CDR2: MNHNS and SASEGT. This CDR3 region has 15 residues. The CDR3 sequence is CASKVRSGGAYEQYF. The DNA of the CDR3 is TGTGCCAGCAAGGTCAGGAGCGGGGGCGCCTACGAGCAGTACTTC.

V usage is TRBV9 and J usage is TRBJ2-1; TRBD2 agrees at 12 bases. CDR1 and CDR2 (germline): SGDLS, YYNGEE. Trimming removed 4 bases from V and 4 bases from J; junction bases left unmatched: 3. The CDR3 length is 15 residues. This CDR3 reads CASSPTSGGYNEQFF. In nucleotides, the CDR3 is TGTGCCAGCAGCCCGACTAGCGGGGGATACAATGAGCAGTTCTTC. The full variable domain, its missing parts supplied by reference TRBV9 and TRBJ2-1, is DSGVTQTPKHLITATGQRVTLRCSPRSGDLSVYWYQQSLDQGLQFLIQYYNGEERAKGNILERFSAQQFPDLHSELNLSSLELGDSALYFCASSPTSGGYNEQFFGPGTRLTVL.

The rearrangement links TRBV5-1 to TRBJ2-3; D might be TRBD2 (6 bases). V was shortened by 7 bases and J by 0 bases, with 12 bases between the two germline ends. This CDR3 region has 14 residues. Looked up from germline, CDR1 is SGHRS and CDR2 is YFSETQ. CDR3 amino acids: CASRRESSTDTQYF. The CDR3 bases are TGCGCCAGCCGGAGGGAGTCTAGCACAGATACGCAGTATTTT. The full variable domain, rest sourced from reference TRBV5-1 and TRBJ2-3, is KAGVTQTPRYLIKTRGQQVTLSCSPISGHRSVSWYQQTPGQGLQFLFEYFSETQRNKGNFPGRFSGRQFSNSRSEMNVSTLELGDSALYLCASRRESSTDTQYFGPGTRLTVL.

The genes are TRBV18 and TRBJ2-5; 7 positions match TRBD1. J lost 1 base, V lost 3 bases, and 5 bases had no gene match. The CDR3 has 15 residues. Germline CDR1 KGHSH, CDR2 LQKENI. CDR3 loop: CASSPRDRAQETQYF. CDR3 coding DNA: TGTGCCAGCTCACCGCGTGACAGGGCCCAAGAGACCCAGTACTTC.

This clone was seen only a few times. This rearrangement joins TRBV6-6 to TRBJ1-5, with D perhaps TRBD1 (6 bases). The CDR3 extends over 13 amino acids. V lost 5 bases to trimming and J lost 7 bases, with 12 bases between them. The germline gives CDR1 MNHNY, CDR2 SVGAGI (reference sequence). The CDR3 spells CASSHRETQPQHF. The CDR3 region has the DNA TGTGCCAGCAGTCACAGGGAGACGCAGCCCCAGCATTTT.

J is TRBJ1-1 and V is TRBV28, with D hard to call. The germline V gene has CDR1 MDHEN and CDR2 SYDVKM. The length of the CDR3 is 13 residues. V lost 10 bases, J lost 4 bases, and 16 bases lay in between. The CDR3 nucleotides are TGTGCCATAGAGGCGCGGGGAAGCACTGAAGCTTTCTTT. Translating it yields CAIEARGSTEAFF.

CDR3 residues: CASGLVTAGTQYF. As DNA, the CDR3 is TGTGCTAGTGGTTTGGTAACAGCGGGGACGCAGTATTTT. The chain has TRBV12-5 and TRBJ2-3, with TRBD2 matching 7 bases. The junction had 3 bases not matched to a gene; V was cut back by 0 bases and J by 9 bases. This CDR3 region has 13 residues. CDR1 is LGHNT, CDR2 FRNRAP, per germline.

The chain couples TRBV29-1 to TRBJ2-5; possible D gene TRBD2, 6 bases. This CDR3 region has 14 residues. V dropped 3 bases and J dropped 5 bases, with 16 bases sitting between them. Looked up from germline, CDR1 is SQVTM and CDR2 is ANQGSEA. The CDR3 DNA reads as TGCAGCGTTGAGCGGCGGGACGTGGGGGAGACCCAGTACTTC. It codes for CSVERRDVGETQYF.

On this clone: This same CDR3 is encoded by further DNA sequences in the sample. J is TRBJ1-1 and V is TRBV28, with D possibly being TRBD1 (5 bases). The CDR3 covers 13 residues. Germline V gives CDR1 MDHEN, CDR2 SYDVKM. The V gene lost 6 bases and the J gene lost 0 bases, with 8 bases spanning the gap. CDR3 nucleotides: TGTGCCAGCAGAACAGGTCTGAACACTGAAGCTTTCTTT. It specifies CASRTGLNTEAFF. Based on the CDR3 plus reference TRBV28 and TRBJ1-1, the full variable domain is DVKVTQSSRYLVKRTGEKVFLECVQDMDHENMFWYRQDPGLGLRLIYFSYDVKMKEKGDIPEGYSVSREKKERFSLILESASTNQTSMYLCASRTGLNTEAFFGQGTRLTVV.

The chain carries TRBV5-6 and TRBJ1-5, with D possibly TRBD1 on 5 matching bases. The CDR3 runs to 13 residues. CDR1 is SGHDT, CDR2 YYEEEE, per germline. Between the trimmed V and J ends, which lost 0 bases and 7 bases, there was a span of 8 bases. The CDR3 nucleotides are TGTGCCAGCAGCTTGGGAAGGGGCCAGCCCCAGCATTTT. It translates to CASSLGRGQPQHF.

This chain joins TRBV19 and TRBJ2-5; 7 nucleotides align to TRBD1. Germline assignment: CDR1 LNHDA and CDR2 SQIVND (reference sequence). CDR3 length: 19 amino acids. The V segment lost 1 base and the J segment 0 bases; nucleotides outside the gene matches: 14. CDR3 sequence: CASSIVPSNRGGDQETQYF. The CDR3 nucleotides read TGTGCCAGTAGTATAGTCCCATCCAACAGGGGCGGTGACCAAGAGACCCAGTACTTC.

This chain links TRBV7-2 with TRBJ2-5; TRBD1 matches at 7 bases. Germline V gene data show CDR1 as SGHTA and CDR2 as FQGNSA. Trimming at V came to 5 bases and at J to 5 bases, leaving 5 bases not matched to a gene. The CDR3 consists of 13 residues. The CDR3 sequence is CASSTGVGETQYF. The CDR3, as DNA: TGTGCCAGCAGCACAGGGGTTGGCGAGACCCAGTACTTC.

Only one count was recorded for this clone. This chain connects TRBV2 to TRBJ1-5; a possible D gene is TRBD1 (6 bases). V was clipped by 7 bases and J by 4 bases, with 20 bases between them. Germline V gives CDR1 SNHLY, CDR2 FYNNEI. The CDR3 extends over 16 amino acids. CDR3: CASNGGGRSLNQPQHF. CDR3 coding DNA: TGTGCCAGCAATGGGGGGGGCAGGTCTCTTAATCAGCCCCAGCATTTT.

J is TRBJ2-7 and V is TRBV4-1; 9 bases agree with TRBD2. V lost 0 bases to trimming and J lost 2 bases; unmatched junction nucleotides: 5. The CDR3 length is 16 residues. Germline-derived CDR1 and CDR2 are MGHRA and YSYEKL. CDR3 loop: CASSQDWASGAYEQYF. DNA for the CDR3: TGCGCCAGCAGCCAAGATTGGGCTAGCGGGGCCTACGAGCAGTACTTC.

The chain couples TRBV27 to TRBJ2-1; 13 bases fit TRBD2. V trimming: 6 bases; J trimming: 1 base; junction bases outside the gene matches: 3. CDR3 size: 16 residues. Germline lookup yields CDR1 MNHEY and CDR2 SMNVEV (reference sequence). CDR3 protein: CASRGTSGESYNEQFF. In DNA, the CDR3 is TGTGCCAGCAGGGGGACTAGCGGGGAGTCCTACAATGAGCAGTTCTTC.

CDR3 sequence (DNA): TGTGCCAGCAGTGACTCAAGACAGCACAATGAGCAGTTCTTC. Amino acid sequence: CASSDSRQHNEQFF. The V and J genes are TRBV25-1 and TRBJ2-1; TRBD1 is a possible D gene (5 bases). CDR1 and CDR2 (germline): MGHDK, SYGVNS. The CDR3 extends over 14 amino acids. Between the trimmed V and J ends, which lost 3 bases and 5 bases, there was a span of 11 bases.

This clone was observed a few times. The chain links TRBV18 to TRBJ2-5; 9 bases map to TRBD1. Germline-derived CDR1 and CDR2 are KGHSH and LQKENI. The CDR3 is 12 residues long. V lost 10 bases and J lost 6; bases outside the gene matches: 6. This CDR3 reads CATRDREKTQYF. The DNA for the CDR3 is TGTGCCACCCGGGACAGGGAAAAGACCCAGTACTTC.

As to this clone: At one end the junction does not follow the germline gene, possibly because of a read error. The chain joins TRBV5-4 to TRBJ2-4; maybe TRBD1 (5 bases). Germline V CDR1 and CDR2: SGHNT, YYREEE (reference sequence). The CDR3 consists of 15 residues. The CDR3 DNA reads TGTGCCAGCAGCTTGGAGGGGCCGGCCAAAAGCATTCAGTACTTC. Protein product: CASSLEGPAKSIQYF.

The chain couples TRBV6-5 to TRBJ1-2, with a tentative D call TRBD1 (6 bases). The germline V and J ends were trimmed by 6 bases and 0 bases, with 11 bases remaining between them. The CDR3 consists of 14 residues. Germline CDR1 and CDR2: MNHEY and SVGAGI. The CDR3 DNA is TGTGCCAGCAGAAGACAGGCCGCTAACTATGGCTACACCTTC. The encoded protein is CASRRQAANYGYTF.